This T cell receptor beta chain was documented in a study of cytomegalovirus exposure and HLA in healthy donors. 60 Vbeta and 13 Jbeta primers were used in PCR. Using immunoSEQ multiplex PCR, the repertoire was profiled, and TCRdb retains in-frame clones only, with some absent. Of 120,000 or so clones in the sample, approximately 80% were seen once. Trimming cost V 1 base and J 2 bases, with 11 bases left between them. The germline gives CDR1 MGHDK, CDR2 SYGVNS. CDR3 length: 15 residues. The origin of this receptor is a woman aged 40 to 55 in good health and CMV-seropositive. The sequencing sample was made of PBMCs. V gene TRBV25-1 combines with J gene TRBJ1-1, with D uncertain. As DNA, the CDR3 is TGTGCCAGCAGTGAATTGCGAGAAACCAACACTGAAGCTTTCTTT. It specifies CASSELRETNTEAFF.